This TCR beta chain was identified in a study of blood T cell repertoires in COVID-19. Study overall: T cells, B-cell-depleted T cells, or PBMCs provided the cDNA or gDNA that served as material.

V was pared by 3 bases and J by 0 bases, with 10 bases between. CDR1 is KGHSH, CDR2 LQKENI, per germline. CDR3 size: 15 residues. Authors' processing steps: By means of reference gene primer amplification, nucleated cell counts were estimated. Profiled with immunoSEQ multiplex PCR; TCRdb holds only in-frame clones, not every one. D and trimming come from the DNA, and the V and J calls and clone size come from that table. The table records 180,000 or so clones, 85% to 90% of them present only once. This clone was seen a handful of times. Sequenced sample: peripheral blood. This TCR was recovered from a woman aged 55-75 years with acute or convalescent COVID-19. This rearrangement joins TRBV18 to TRBJ2-3, with D perhaps matching TRBD2 (6 bases). In DNA form, the CDR3 reads TGTGCCAGCTCACCTACGGGACTCAGCACAGATACGCAGTATTTT. Amino acid sequence: CASSPTGLSTDTQYF.